These 18 T cell receptor beta chains came from one sample sequenced in a study of T cells in localized non-small cell lung cancer. Profiling relied on immunoSEQ multiplex PCR, and the TCRdb table lists in-frame clones only, not all of them. The sample records 75,000 to 95,000 clones, approximately 90% being singletons. The material sequenced was peripheral blood, taken before any cancer treatment. These receptors were obtained from a man aged 40-75 years with stage I squamous cell lung carcinoma.

This rearrangement joins TRBV5-6 to TRBJ2-1; D is unclear. Germline CDR1 reads SGHDT; CDR2 reads YYEEEE. Trimming cost V 1 base and J 4 bases, with 3 bases left between them. This CDR3 is built from 12 residues. CDR3 coding DNA: TGTGCCAGCAGCTTGAAGTACAATGAGCAGTTCTTC. This sequence encodes CASSLKYNEQFF.

The gene calls are TRBV6-4 and TRBJ1-4; the D gene is possibly TRBD1 (6 bases). Germline values: CDR1 MRHNA, CDR2 SNTAGT. Trimming pared 6 bases from V and 6 bases from J, leaving 11 bases between. CDR3 length equals 13 residues. The CDR3, as DNA: TGTGCCAGCAGGGGGGCGGGGTATGAAAAACTGTTTTTT. Its protein is CASRGAGYEKLFF.

In this sample, this clone turned up once. The chain recombines TRBV7-4 with TRBJ1-4; a possible D gene is TRBD1 (5 bases). V was pared by 0 bases and J by 6 bases, with 14 bases between. This CDR3 comprises 16 residues. The germline gives CDR1 SGHVT, CDR2 SQSDAQ. The CDR3 loop is CASSLARPGMDEKLFF. The CDR3, as DNA: TGTGCCAGCAGCTTAGCGCGGCCAGGGATGGATGAAAAACTGTTTTTT.

The chain employs TRBV5-4 and TRBJ2-1; 8 bases align to TRBD1. Losses at the gene ends were 0 bases for V and 7 bases for J; bases not matched to a gene: 9. CDR1 is SGHNT and CDR2 is YYREEE in the germline V gene (reference sequence). The length of the CDR3 is 16 residues. In DNA, the CDR3 is TGTGCCAGCAGCTTGGATGCCAGGGGGCTTGCGAATGAGCAGTTCTTC. Amino acids: CASSLDARGLANEQFF.

This chain links TRBV19 with TRBJ1-1; D might be TRBD1 (5 bases). The ends were cut back, 6 bases at V and 4 bases at J, with 12 bases in the middle. CDR1 LNHDA and CDR2 SQIVND come from the germline V gene (reference sequence). The length of the CDR3 is 13 residues. The CDR3 DNA reads as TGTGCCAGTAGAGCATCCGGGGGCACTGAAGCTTTCTTT. Residues: CASRASGGTEAFF. Drawing the rest from reference TRBV19 and TRBJ1-1, the complete variable domain is DGGITQSPKYLFRKEGQNVTLSCEQNLNHDAMYWYRQDPGQGLRLIYYSQIVNDFQKGDIAEGYSVSREKKESFPLTVTSAQKNPTAFYLCASRASGGTEAFFGQGTRLTVV.

The chain couples TRBV6-6 to TRBJ1-3; TRBD1 might be the D (5 bases). There are 15 residues in the CDR3. V was pared by 6 bases and J by 3 bases, with 15 bases between. Germline CDR1 and CDR2: MNHNY and SVGAGI (reference sequence). The CDR3 loop reads CASSLDQGSGNTIYF. As DNA, the CDR3 is TGTGCCAGCAGCTTGGATCAGGGTAGTGGAAACACCATATATTTT.

The genes are TRBV6-1 and TRBJ2-5, with 9 positions matching TRBD2. CDR3 size: 15 residues. The J segment lost 5 bases and the V segment lost 0 bases, leaving 4 bases of the junction unmatched. The germline V gene has CDR1 MNHNS and CDR2 SASEGT. CDR3 in amino acids: CASSEAAGGAETQYF. The CDR3, as DNA: TGTGCCAGCAGTGAAGCGGCGGGGGGGGCTGAGACCCAGTACTTC.

This rearrangement joins TRBV10-3 to TRBJ2-7; D gene uncertain. The CDR3 totals 17 residues. Germline CDR1 and CDR2: ENHRY and SYGVKD. V lost 0 bases to trimming and J lost 3 bases, with 18 bases between them. CDR3 nucleotides: TGTGCCATCAGTGAGTCATTCTCGAATGGAGTTCGCTACGAGCAGTACTTC. Translation gives CAISESFSNGVRYEQYF.

Here the CDR3 DNA reads TGTGCCAGCAGTCCCCACCCAGATACGCAGTATTTT. It translates to CASSPHPDTQYF. This chain links TRBV6-5 with TRBJ2-3; D not certain. Trimming pared 5 bases from V and 4 bases from J, leaving 7 bases between. The CDR3 is made up of 12 amino acids. Germline V gene sequence: CDR1 MNHEY, CDR2 SVGAGI.

This clone was seen only once. The rearrangement joins TRBV7-8 to TRBJ2-2; TRBD1 is a possible D gene (5 bases). The V end was cut by 5 bases, the J end by 4 bases, with 17 bases between. The length of the CDR3 is 16 residues. In germline, CDR1 is SGHVS, CDR2 FQNEAQ. CDR3 loop: CASSAQGLLFTGELFF. The CDR3 coding sequence is TGTGCCAGCAGCGCCCAGGGCCTCCTATTCACCGGGGAGCTGTTTTTT.

V usage is TRBV2 and J usage is TRBJ1-2; D call uncertain. Looked up from germline, CDR1 is SNHLY and CDR2 is FYNNEI. V lost 5 bases and J lost 7, with 8 bases in between. CDR3 length: 11 amino acids. DNA for the CDR3: TGTGCCAGCAGTCCTGGGGTTGGCTACACCTTC. As protein: CASSPGVGYTF. Based on the CDR3 plus reference TRBV2 and TRBJ1-2, the full variable domain is EPEVTQTPSHQVTQMGQEVILRCVPISNHLYFYWYRQILGQKVEFLVSFYNNEISEKSEIFDDQFSVERPDGSNFTLKIRSTKLEDSAMYFCASSPGVGYTFGSGTRLTVV.

The CDR3 nucleotides read TGTGCCAGCAGCTCCGGACAGGGGCAGACCTACGAGCAGTACTTC. This gives the protein CASSSGQGQTYEQYF. V gene TRBV5-4 combines with J gene TRBJ2-7; TRBD1 matches 9 bases. CDR1 and CDR2 from the germline V gene are SGHNT and YYREEE (reference sequence). V lost 3 bases, J lost 2 bases, and 6 bases stayed unmatched. This CDR3 has 15 residues.

The chain carries TRBV29-1 and TRBJ2-3; 8 bases match TRBD2. The junction had 15 bases not matched to a gene; V was cut back by 7 bases and J by 6 bases. CDR3 length equals 15 residues. The germline gives CDR1 SQVTM, CDR2 ANQGSEA. The CDR3 DNA reads as TGCAGCGCCGAGGGCGAGCGGGGGCCCGGGGATACGCAGTATTTT. Translated, it gives CSAEGERGPGDTQYF.

Here the CDR3 DNA reads TGTGCCAGCAGTTTACAGGGGGGCACTGAAGCTTTCTTT. Its protein is CASSLQGGTEAFF. The rearrangement links TRBV27 to TRBJ1-1, with TRBD1 matching 7 bases. Germline V gene lookup returns CDR1 MNHEY and CDR2 SMNVEV (reference sequence). The CDR3 runs 13 residues. Unmatched junction bases numbered 1, after V lost 2 bases and J lost 4 bases.

V usage is TRBV25-1 and J usage is TRBJ1-1; unclear D gene. This CDR3 spans 13 amino acids. Germline CDR1 MGHDK, CDR2 SYGVNS. Trimming removed 1 base at V and 6 bases at J, with 9 bases between. The DNA of the CDR3 is TGTGCCAGCAGTGAATCTCTCCTCCCTGAAGCTTTCTTT. This codes for CASSESLLPEAFF.

This clone was counted a few times. V and J are TRBV7-9 and TRBJ2-1, with 9 bases lining up with TRBD2. This CDR3 has 15 residues. Germline CDR1 and CDR2: SEHNR and FQNEAQ (reference sequence). The V gene end was trimmed by 4 bases and the J gene end by 6 bases; junction bases not matched to a gene: 7. CDR3 nucleotides: TGTGCCAGCAGCTCCTTTAGCGGGGGCGTCAATGAGCAGTTCTTC. This sequence encodes CASSSFSGGVNEQFF.

The chain has TRBV27 and TRBJ1-2; TRBD1 might be the D (5 bases). The CDR3 extends over 15 amino acids. Trimming stripped 6 bases from V and 0 bases from J, with 14 bases between. From germline, CDR1 is MNHEY and CDR2 SMNVEV (reference sequence). The chain's CDR3 is CASSPQQGANYGYTF. CDR3 DNA sequence: TGTGCCAGCAGCCCCCAGCAGGGAGCTAACTATGGCTACACCTTC.

The chain links TRBV5-1 to TRBJ2-3, with D uncertain. Trimming shortened V by 0 bases and J by 0 bases, and 14 bases separated the two germline ends. CDR1 and CDR2 (germline): SGHRS, YFSETQ. The CDR3 sequence is 17 residues long. The CDR3 sequence is CASSLVKVAGSTDTQYF. The CDR3 DNA sequence: TGCGCCAGCAGCTTGGTTAAGGTAGCTGGAAGCACAGATACGCAGTATTTT.